The subject of this entry is one T cell receptor beta chain. Its antigen is unknown. PCR was performed using 60 Vbeta and 13 Jbeta primers. Sequenced by immunoSEQ multiplex PCR; TCRdb stores in-frame clones only, minus some. Of approximately 120,000 clones in the sample, under 85% were seen once. V shed 3 bases and J 6 bases; nucleotides not matched to a gene: 5. CDR3 length: 13 residues. Germline CDR1 is SQVTM and CDR2 is ANQGSEA. As for the donors, each was a healthy bone marrow donor. This record comes from a study of cytomegalovirus exposure and HLA in healthy donors. Study observations and caveats: HLA alleles were associated with some 16,000 TCR beta sequences in a later analysis at 0.05 false discovery rate. Published work reported that the classifier diagnosed cytomegalovirus status with high specificity and sensitivity.

This receptor was identified in a woman in her thirties or forties in good health and CMV-seropositive. What was sequenced was PBMCs. The chain recombines TRBV29-1 with TRBJ2-7; 10 nucleotides align to TRBD2. CDR3 amino acids: CSVDSLAGAEQYF. As DNA, the CDR3 is TGCAGCGTTGACAGCCTAGCGGGAGCCGAGCAGTACTTC.